The 2 T cell receptor beta chains presented below share a single source sample, sequenced in a study of T cells in Graves' hyperthyroidism and ophthalmopathy. Template material for amplifying TCR beta CDR3 regions consisted of RNA transcripts. TCR CDR3 regions were first amplified by RT-PCR with HTBI primers. TCRdb analysed the multiplex PCR reads with MiXCR anew, one entry per CDR3 protein. Among 400,000 to 550,000 distinct CDR3 sequences listed, around 15% were seen once. The sample taken for sequencing was blood. These receptors all come from a woman aged 18-35 years with Graves' hyperthyroidism.

This clonotype is deemed medium-sized (0.01 to 0.1%). This chain links TRBV7-3 with TRBJ2-5, with TRBD2 identical over 7 bases. CDR1 is SGHTA and CDR2 is FQGTGA in the germline V gene. The CDR3 spans 13 residues. With V trimmed by 3 bases and J by 5 bases, 3 bases remained unmatched. This CDR3 reads CASSFGGRETQYF. The CDR3 coding sequence is TGTGCCAGCAGCTTCGGGGGGAGGGAGACCCAGTACTTC.

This clonotype turned up a few times. The genes are TRBV19 and TRBJ1-1; TRBD1 might be the D (6 bases). CDR3 length: 18 amino acids. Trimming took off 2 bases at V and 0 bases at J, with 19 bases between the two ends. CDR1 is LNHDA, CDR2 SQIVND, per germline (reference sequence). CDR3 in DNA: TGTGCCAGTAGTATAAAACCCTTGGCAGGACAGATGAACACTGAAGCTTTCTTT. Encoded protein: CASSIKPLAGQMNTEAFF.